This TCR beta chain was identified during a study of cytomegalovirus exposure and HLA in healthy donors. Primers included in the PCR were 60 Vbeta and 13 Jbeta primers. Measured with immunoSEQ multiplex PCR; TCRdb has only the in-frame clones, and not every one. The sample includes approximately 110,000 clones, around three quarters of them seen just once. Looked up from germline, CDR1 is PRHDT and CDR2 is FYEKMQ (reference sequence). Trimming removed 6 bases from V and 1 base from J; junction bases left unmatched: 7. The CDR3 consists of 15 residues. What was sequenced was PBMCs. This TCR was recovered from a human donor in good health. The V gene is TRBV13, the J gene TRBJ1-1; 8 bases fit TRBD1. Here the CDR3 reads CASSFTGTGNTEAFF. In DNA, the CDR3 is TGTGCCAGCAGTTTCACCGGGACAGGGAACACTGAAGCTTTCTTT.